This T cell receptor (beta chain) was obtained from a study of vaccination effects on CD4 cells after COVID-19 (dated 2022 in TCRdb). For the wider study: In the ViraFEST assay, PBMC were stimulated with viral peptide pools, and antigen-specific CD4+ T cell clonotypes were then identified by expansion using TCR sequencing. Across the study, the median time from the second dose to post-vaccine sampling was 72 days (range 14 to 241). Two million PBMC per well were cultured in IMDM with 5% human AB serum, 8 to 10 IU/ml IL-2 and gentamicin, plus 10 ug/ml peptides. In both COVID-19 convalescent patients and infection-naive vaccine recipients, the study compared SARS-CoV-2 spike-specific CD4+ TCR repertoires from before mRNA vaccination with those from after it. A total of over nine COVID-19 convalescent patients and a few SARS-CoV-2-naive healthy vaccine recipients were included in the full study. The Oncomine TCR Beta short-read assay on an Illumina iSeq 100 was used to sequence cultures from other donors in the study.

The library was built by means of the immunoSEQ multiplex PCR assay. TCR beta CDR3 sequencing was performed on DNA from the cultured, isolated CD4+ T cells. In the authors' own workflow: Non-productive TCR sequences were discarded, and reads were trimmed to the CDR3 region, with only CDR3s of 7 or more amino acids retained. Antigen-specific clonotypes were identified with the MANAFEST web app by comparing expansion in peptide wells against reference cultures. To count as positive, a clone had to show expansion at FDR<0.05 compared with the reference and with all other wells, an odds ratio above 5, and a frequency above 0.1% in two replicate wells. Cross-reactive clonotypes were defined as significantly expanded in SARS-CoV-2 spike wells and in at least one common cold coronavirus spike condition. Using the stringdist R package, CDR3 similarity was measured by Levenshtein distance, and unrooted trees were constructed with ape in R 3.6.1. Sourced from immuneACCESS, this table was stored by TCRdb with only in-frame sequences that have V and J called. A share of the clones is absent; for the studies checked, an unresolved V gene accounts for under half, and the remainder has no known explanation. V and J calls and clone size are given by that table; D and trimming were obtained from the DNA. For this sample there are about 57,000 clones; approximately 80% appear just once. Clones ranked in the top ten supply roughly 4.2% of the sample.

After 10 days of culture, CD4+ T cells were isolated with the EasySep CD4+ T cell isolation kit. Each participant got two doses of an mRNA SARS-CoV-2 vaccine, either BNT162b2 or mRNA-1273. The absence of prior SARS-CoV-2 infection in healthy vaccine recipients was confirmed by negative nucleocapsid antibodies before and after vaccination. On days 3 and 7, half of the culture medium was replaced with fresh IL-2-containing medium. Unless otherwise noted, each peptide stimulation condition was cultured in triplicate wells. PBMC were separated from whole blood using Ficoll-Paque Plus gradient centrifugation and were then either cryopreserved at -140C or used fresh. The QIAamp micro DNA kit was used to extract genomic DNA from the cultured CD4+ T cells. Turning to this clone: Its specific antigen is unknown. The record has no base qualities; no much larger clone is one base away.

General findings and caveats noted by the study authors: Clones induced by infection and clones induced by vaccination both contracted markedly at late timepoints after vaccination, which fits with T cell responses waning over time. Only a small number of convalescent patients were included, and no early post-infection timepoints were available, which limited the study. Among healthy vaccine recipients, nearly all vaccine-induced clones were SARS-CoV-2 mono-reactive, and just 1 of 255 was cross-reactive with common cold coronaviruses.

Via the germline V gene, CDR1 is SGHTS and CDR2 YDEGEE. From V the trimming removes 3 bases and from J it removes 5 bases, while the gene matches leave 14 bases of the junction unaccounted for. Measured from the cysteine to the phenylalanine, the CDR3 is 17 residues long. The kept DNA is CDR3 alone, 51 bases in frame from the first base. The chain is made from TRBV5-8 and TRBJ2-5, and TRBD2 aligns with 9 junction nucleotides. The sample consisted of CD4+ T cells from PBMCs cultured without peptide, taken after COVID-19 vaccination. The TCR comes from a human donor who received a COVID-19 vaccine. The CDR3 here reads CASSWDLLAGEGETQYF. The DNA sequence is given as TGTGCCAGCAGCTGGGACCTATTAGCGGGAGAGGGGGAGACCCAGTACTTC.